This T cell receptor beta chain was obtained from a study of beta chain features in type 1 diabetes. Sequencing targeted expressed TCRB transcripts, as all isolated RNA had been reverse transcribed. Measured with immunoSEQ multiplex PCR; TCRdb has only the in-frame clones, and not every one. This sample carries under 550,000 clones, approximately 10% of them seen once, and the ten largest clones take approximately 0.05%. Notes on the study in general: A pattern of fewer insertions and more deletions at VDJ junctions was seen in type 1 diabetes patients. TCRB CDR3s were moderately but significantly shorter in Type 1 diabetes patients in all four CD4+ subsets.

Markers CD45RO/CCR7/CD25/CD127/CD95/CD27 served to sort CD4+ naive, central memory, regulatory and stem cell-like memory cells. The sample holds a few counts of this clone. As yet, its antigen is unknown. This receptor was identified in a woman in her late teens or twenties in good health. Sequences were obtained from naive CD4+ T cells from blood.

The CDR3 nucleotides read TGTGCCAGCAGTTCACGGGTGGGAGTGTGGTATTTT. It specifies CASSSRVGVWYF. The rearrangement links TRBV27 to TRBJ2-3, with a weak D call TRBD2 (5 bases). In germline, CDR1 is MNHEY, CDR2 SMNVEV (reference sequence). Trimming stripped 4 bases from V and 14 bases from J, with 16 bases between. This CDR3 has 12 residues.